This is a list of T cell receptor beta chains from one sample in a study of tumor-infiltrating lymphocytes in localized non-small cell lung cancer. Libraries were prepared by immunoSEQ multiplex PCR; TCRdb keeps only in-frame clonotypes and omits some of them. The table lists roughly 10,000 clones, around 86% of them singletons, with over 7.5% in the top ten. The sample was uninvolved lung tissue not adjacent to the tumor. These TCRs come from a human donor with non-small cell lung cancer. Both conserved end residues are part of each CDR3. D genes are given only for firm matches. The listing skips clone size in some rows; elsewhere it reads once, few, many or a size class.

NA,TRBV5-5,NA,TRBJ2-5,TGTGCCAGCAGCTTGATAGGGGGGAACAAATTGGAGACCCAGTACTTC,CASSLIGGNKLETQYF
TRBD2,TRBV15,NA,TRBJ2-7,TGTGCCACCAGCAGAGACCCGGGACTAGCGGGGGGTCAGAACGAGCAGTACTTC,CATSRDPGLAGGQNEQYF
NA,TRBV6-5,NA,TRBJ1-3,TGTGCCAGCAGCTTAGCAGCAGGAAACACCATATATTTT,CASSLAAGNTIYF
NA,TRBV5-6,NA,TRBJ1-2,TGTGCCAGCAGCCGGACAGCCTCTAACTATGGCTACACCTTC,CASSRTASNYGYTF
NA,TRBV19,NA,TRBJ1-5,TGTGCCAGTGCACAGGGCCCCAATCAGCCCCAGCATTTT,CASAQGPNQPQHF
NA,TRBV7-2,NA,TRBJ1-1,TGTGCCAGCAGCTTAAGTCTTCCCCCCATGAACACTGAAGCTTTCTTT,CASSLSLPPMNTEAFF
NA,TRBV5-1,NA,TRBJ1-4,TGCGCCAGCAGCTTGGAAGGGCAGAGGAATGAAAAACTGTTTTTT,CASSLEGQRNEKLFF
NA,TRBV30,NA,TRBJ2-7,TGTGCCTGGAGTGGGGGGGGGCGCTTTTACGAGCAGTACTTC,CAWSGGGRFYEQYF
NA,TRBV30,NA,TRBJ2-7,TGTGCCTGGGGCAGGGAGAACTACGAGCAGTACTTC,CAWGRENYEQYF
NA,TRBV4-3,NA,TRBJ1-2,TGCGCCAGCAGCCAAGAAGCGACATCCCGGAGGGGCTACACCTTC,CASSQEATSRRGYTF
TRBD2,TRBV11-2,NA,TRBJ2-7,TGTGCCAGCAGCTCCCCGCTAGCGGGGGGTACCTACGAGCAGTACTTC,CASSSPLAGGTYEQYF
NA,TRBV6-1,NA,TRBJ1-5,TGTGCCAGCACGGACAGCGTCAATCAGCCCCAGCATTTT,CASTDSVNQPQHF
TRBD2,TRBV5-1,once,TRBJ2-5,TGCGCCAGCAGCCCGGGACTAGCGGGGGGGGGAGAGACCCAGTACTTC,CASSPGLAGGGETQYF
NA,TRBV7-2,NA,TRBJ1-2,TGTGCCAGCAGCTTAGGCTATGACCCCTATGGCTACACCTTC,CASSLGYDPYGYTF
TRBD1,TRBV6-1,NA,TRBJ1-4,TGTGCCAGCAGGGCCGGACAGGTAGATTGGGAAAAACTGTTTTTT,CASRAGQVDWEKLFF
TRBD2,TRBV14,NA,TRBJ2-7,TGTGCCAGCAGCCCCTTGGGGGTACTAGCGGGGGGGTACGAGCAGTACTTC,CASSPLGVLAGGYEQYF
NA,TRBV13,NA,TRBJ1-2,TGTGCCAGCAGCTTAGAGGAAGGCTATGGCTACACCTTC,CASSLEEGYGYTF
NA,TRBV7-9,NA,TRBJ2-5,TGTGCCAGCAGCTCCCGAGAGACCCAGTACTTC,CASSSRETQYF
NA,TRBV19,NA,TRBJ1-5,TGTGCCAGCAGTATTTGGAGGGGGGGCAGGAGCAATCAGCCCCAGCATTTT,CASSIWRGGRSNQPQHF
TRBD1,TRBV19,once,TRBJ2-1,TGTGCCAGTAGTCGGGGACAGAAACACAATGAGCAGTTCTTC,CASSRGQKHNEQFF
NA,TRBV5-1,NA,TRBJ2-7,TGCGCCAGCAGCCTTAGCGGTCCCTCCTACGAGCAGTACTTC,CASSLSGPSYEQYF
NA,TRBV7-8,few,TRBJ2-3,TGTGCCAGCAGCTTAGGGCAAAACAGGGCGGCCGATACGCAGTATTTT,CASSLGQNRAADTQYF
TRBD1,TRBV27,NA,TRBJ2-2,TGTGCCAGCAGTTTTAGACTGACAGGGGGGAACACCGGGGAGCTGTTTTTT,CASSFRLTGGNTGELFF
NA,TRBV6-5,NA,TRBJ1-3,TGTGCCAGCACTCCCGAAAAGGGAAACACCATATATTTT,CASTPEKGNTIYF
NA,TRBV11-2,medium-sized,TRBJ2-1,TGTGCCAGCAGCTTAGAACAGATGTACAATGAGCAGTTCTTC,CASSLEQMYNEQFF
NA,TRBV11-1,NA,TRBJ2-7,TGTGCCAGCAGCTTATCGGGGAACGCTCGCGAGCAGTACTTC,CASSLSGNAREQYF
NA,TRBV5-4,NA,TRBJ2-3,TGTGCCAGCAGCTCCCCGTCGTATTCCCGAGATACGCAGTATTTT,CASSSPSYSRDTQYF
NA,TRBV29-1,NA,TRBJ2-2,TGCAGCGTTGGCCTTGGGAGACAGACTAACACCGGGGAGCTGTTTTTT,CSVGLGRQTNTGELFF
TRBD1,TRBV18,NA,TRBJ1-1,TGTGCCAGCTCATGGGACAGTCTGAACACTGAAGCTTTCTTT,CASSWDSLNTEAFF
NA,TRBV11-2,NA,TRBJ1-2,TGTGCCAGCAGCTCTCCCTGGGGGAACTATGGCTACACCTTC,CASSSPWGNYGYTF
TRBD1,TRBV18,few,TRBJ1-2,TGTGCCAGCTCACAGATGGGACAGGGGGCTAATGGCTACACCTTC,CASSQMGQGANGYTF
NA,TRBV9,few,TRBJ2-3,TGTGCCAGCAGCGTAGGCGGGGGCATCTATAGCACAGATACGCAGTATTTT,CASSVGGGIYSTDTQYF
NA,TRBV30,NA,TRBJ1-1,TGTGCCTGCGGCGGTGGGCCTGAAGCTTTCTTT,CACGGGPEAFF
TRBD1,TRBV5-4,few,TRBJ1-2,TGTGCCAGCACCGGTGGGACAGGGAAGGATGGCTACACCTTC,CASTGGTGKDGYTF
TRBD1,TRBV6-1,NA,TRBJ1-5,TGTGCCAGCAGTGAAACAGGGGGGGTATCAACTAGCAATCAGCCCCAGCATTTT,CASSETGGVSTSNQPQHF
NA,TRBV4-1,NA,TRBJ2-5,TGCGCCAGCAGCCGGATTGCGGGTTTACAAGAGACCCAGTACTTC,CASSRIAGLQETQYF
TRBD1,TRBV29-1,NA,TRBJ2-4,TGCAGCGTCGGGACAGGGGGCACGGACATTCAGTACTTC,CSVGTGGTDIQYF
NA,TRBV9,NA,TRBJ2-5,TGTGCCAGCAGCGTAGAAGCAAGGGGTATCCAAGAGACCCAGTACTTC,CASSVEARGIQETQYF
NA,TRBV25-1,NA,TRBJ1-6,TGTGCCAGCAGTGAAGGAGGCAGGGGTGGTTCACCCCTCCACTTT,CASSEGGRGGSPLHF
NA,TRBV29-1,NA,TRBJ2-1,TGCAGCGTCCGTCCAATCGAGCAGTTCTTC,CSVRPIEQFF
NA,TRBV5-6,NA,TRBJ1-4,TGTGCCAGCAGCTTTCGACAACTGGGCGGTGAAAAACTGTTTTTT,CASSFRQLGGEKLFF
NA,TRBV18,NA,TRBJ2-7,TGTGCCAGCTCACCACAGGGAGGGGGCTACGAGCAGTACTTC,CASSPQGGGYEQYF
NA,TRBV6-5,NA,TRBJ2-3,TGTGCCAGCAGTTACGCCCGAGGGACGCAGTATTTT,CASSYARGTQYF
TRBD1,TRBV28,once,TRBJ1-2,TGTGCCAGCAGTTCATACGTCACAGGGGCTTCCGTCTATGGCTACACCTTC,CASSSYVTGASVYGYTF
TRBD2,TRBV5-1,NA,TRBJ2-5,TGCGCCAGCAGCTGGAGGACCGGGGGGTTGGAGACCCAGTACTTC,CASSWRTGGLETQYF
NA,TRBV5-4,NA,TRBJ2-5,TGTGCCAGCAGCTCCGGACCCAGGGGCCAAGAGACCCAGTACTTC,CASSSGPRGQETQYF
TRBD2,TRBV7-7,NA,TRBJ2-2,TGTGCTAGCAGCTTAGGGCAGCGGGGGTCGCACACCGGGGAGCTGTTTTTT,CASSLGQRGSHTGELFF
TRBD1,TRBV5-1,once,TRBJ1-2,TGCGCCAGCAGCGTCGGGACAGATGACTATGGCTACACCTTC,CASSVGTDDYGYTF
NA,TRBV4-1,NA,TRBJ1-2,TGCGCCAGCAGCCAAGGTATCTTTCTGGACTATGGCTACACCTTC,CASSQGIFLDYGYTF
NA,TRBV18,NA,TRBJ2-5,TGTGCCAGCTCACCTTGGGGGGAAGAGACCCAGTACTTC,CASSPWGEETQYF
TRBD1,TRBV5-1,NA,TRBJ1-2,TGCGCCAGCAGCTTGGACAGGGGATCCTATGGCTACACCTTC,CASSLDRGSYGYTF
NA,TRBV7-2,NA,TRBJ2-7,TGTGCCAGCAGCTTACTCCGATACGAGCAGTACTTC,CASSLLRYEQYF